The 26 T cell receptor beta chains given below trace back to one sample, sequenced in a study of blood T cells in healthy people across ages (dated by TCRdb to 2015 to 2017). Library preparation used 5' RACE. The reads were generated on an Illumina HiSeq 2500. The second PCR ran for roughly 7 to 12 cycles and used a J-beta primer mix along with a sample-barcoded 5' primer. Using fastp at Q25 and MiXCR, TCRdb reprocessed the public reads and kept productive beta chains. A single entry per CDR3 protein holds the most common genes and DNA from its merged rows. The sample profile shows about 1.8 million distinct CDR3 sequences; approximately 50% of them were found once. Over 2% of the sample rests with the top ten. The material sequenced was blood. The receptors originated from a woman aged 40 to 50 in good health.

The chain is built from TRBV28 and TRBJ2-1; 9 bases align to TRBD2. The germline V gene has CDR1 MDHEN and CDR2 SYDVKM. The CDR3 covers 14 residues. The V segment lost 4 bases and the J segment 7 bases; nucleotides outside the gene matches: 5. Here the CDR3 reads CASSSRTSANEQFF. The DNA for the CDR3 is TGTGCCAGCAGTTCCCGGACTAGCGCTAATGAGCAGTTCTTC.

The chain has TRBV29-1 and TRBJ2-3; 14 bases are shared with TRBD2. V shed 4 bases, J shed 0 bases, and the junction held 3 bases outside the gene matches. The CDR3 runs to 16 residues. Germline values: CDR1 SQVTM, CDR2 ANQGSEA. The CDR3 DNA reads TGCAGCGTTGCTGGGACTAGCGGGAGAAGCACAGATACGCAGTATTTT. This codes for CSVAGTSGRSTDTQYF.

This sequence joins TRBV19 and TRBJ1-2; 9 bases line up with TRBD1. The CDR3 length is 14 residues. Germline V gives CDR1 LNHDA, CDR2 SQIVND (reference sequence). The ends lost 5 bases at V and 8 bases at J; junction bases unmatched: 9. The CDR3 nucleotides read TGTGCCAGTAGTCCGGGACAGGGTCAGTGGGGCTACACCTTC. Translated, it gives CASSPGQGQWGYTF.

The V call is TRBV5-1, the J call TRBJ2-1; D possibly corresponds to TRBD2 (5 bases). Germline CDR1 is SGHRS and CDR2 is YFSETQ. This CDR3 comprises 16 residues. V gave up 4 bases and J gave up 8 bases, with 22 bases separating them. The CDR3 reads CASSPLDPPKGDEQFF. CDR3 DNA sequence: TGCGCCAGCAGCCCCTTGGACCCCCCAAAGGGAGATGAGCAGTTCTTC.

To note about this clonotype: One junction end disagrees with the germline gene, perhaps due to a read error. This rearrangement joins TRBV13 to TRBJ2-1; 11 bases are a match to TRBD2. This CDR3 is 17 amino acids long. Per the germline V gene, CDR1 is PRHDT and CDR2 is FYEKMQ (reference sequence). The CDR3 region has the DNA TGTGCCAGCAGCTCTTACGGGACTAGCGGAGATTACACTGAGCAGTTCTTC. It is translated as CASSSYGTSGDYTEQFF.

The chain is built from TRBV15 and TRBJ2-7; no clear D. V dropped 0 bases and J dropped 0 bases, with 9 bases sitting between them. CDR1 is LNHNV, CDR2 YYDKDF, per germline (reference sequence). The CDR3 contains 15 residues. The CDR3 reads CATSRDRVSSYEQYF. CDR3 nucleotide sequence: TGTGCCACCAGCAGAGATCGAGTAAGCTCCTACGAGCAGTACTTC.

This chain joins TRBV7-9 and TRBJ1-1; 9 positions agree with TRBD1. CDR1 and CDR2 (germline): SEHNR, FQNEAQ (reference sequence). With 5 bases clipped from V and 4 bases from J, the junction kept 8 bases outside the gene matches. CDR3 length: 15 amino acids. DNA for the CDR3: TGTGCCAGCAGCCCCTCGGGGACAGGGTCCACTGAAGCTTTCTTT. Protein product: CASSPSGTGSTEAFF.

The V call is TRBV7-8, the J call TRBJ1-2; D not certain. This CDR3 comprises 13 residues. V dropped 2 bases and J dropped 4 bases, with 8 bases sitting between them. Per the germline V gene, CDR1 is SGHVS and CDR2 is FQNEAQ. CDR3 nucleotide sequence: TGTGCCAGCAGCTTACTGTTAGGCTATGGCTACACCTTC. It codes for CASSLLLGYGYTF.

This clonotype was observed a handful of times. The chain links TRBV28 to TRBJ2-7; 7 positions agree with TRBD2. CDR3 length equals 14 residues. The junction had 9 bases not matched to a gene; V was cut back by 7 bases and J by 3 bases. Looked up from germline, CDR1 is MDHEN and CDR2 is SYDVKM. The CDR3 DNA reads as TGTGCCAGCACCAAACGCGGGGGAATCTACGAGCAGTACTTC. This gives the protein CASTKRGGIYEQYF.

CDR3 bases: TGCGCCAGCAGCTTGCCCGGGCCCAAAGGCTACAATGAGCAGTTCTTC. This sequence encodes CASSLPGPKGYNEQFF. The chain recombines TRBV5-1 with TRBJ2-1; unclear D gene. This CDR3 region has 16 residues. V dropped 1 base and J dropped 3 bases, with 14 bases sitting between them. Germline V lookup: CDR1 SGHRS, CDR2 YFSETQ.

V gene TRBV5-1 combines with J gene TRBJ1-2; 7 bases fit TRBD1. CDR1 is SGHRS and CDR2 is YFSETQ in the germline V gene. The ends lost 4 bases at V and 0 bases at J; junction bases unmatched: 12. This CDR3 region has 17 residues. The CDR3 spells CASSPRDRRVTNYGYTF. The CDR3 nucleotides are TGCGCCAGCAGCCCCCGGGACAGAAGGGTTACTAACTATGGCTACACCTTC.

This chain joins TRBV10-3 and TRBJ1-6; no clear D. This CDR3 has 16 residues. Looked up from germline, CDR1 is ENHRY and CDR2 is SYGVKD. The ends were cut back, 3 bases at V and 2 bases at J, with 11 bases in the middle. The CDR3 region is CAISEPGSTYNSPLHF. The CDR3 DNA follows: TGTGCCATCAGTGAACCGGGGAGCACCTATAATTCACCCCTCCACTTT.

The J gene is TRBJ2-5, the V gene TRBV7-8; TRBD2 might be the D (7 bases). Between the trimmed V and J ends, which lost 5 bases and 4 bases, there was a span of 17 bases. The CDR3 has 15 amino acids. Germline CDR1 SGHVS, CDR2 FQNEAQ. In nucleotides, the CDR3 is TGTGCCAGCAGCCTTGGACGGGGGGCAGGAGAGACCCAGTACTTC. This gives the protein CASSLGRGAGETQYF.

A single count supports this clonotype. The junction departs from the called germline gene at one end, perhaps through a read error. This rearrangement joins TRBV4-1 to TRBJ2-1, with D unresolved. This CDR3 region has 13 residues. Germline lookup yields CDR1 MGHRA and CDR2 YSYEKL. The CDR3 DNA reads TGCGTCAGCAGCCAACTCGACCACAATGAGCAGTTCTTC. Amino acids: CVSSQLDHNEQFF.

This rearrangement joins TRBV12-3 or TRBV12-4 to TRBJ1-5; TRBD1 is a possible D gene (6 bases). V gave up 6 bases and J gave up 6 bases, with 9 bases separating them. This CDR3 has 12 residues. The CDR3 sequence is CASRTDSQPQHF. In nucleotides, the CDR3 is TGTGCCAGCAGAACGGACAGTCAGCCCCAGCATTTT.

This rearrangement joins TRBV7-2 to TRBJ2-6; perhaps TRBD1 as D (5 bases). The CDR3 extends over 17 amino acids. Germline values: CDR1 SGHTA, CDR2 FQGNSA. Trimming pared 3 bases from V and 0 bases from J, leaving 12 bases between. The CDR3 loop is CASSFRAPSSGANVLTF. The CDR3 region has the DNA TGTGCCAGCAGCTTCAGGGCTCCCTCCTCTGGGGCCAACGTCCTGACTTTC.

Here the CDR3 reads CASSQDSFVGTALFTNSPLHF. CDR3 nucleotide sequence: TGCGCCAGCAGCCAAGATTCGTTTGTCGGGACAGCTTTATTTACTAATTCACCCCTCCACTTT. The rearrangement joins TRBV4-3 to TRBJ1-6, with 7 bases fitting TRBD1. Germline lookup yields CDR1 LGHNA and CDR2 YSLEER. This CDR3 has 21 residues. V dropped 0 bases and J dropped 6; count of bases not matched to a gene: 20.

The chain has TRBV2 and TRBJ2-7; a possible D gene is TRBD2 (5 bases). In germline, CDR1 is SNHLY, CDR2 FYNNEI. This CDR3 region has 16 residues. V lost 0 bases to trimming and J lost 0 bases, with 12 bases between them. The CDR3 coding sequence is TGTGCCAGCAGTGAAGCGGACGGGGTGTACTCCTACGAGCAGTACTTC. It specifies CASSEADGVYSYEQYF.

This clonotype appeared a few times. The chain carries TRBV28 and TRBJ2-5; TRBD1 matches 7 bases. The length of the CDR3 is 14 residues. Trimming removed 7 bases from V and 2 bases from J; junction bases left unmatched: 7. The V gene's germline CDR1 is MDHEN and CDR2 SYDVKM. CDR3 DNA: TGTGCCAGCACCACCGACAGGGAACAAGAGACCCAGTACTTC. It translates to CASTTDREQETQYF.

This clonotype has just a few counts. CDR3 protein: CATSSRDSLNYGYTF. Written as DNA, the CDR3 is TGTGCCACCAGCAGCCGGGACAGCCTTAACTATGGCTACACCTTC. The chain employs TRBV15 and TRBJ1-2, with 7 bases fitting TRBD1. CDR3 length equals 15 residues. The germline CDR1 and CDR2 sequences are LNHNV and YYDKDF (reference sequence). V gave up 3 bases and J gave up 1 base; unmatched junction bases: 5.

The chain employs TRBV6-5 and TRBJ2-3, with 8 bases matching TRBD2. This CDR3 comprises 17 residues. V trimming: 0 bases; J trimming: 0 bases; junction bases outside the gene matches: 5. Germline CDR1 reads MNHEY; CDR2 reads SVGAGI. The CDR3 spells CASSYSIAGTSTDTQYF. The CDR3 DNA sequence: TGTGCCAGCAGTTACTCGATAGCGGGGACTAGCACAGATACGCAGTATTTT.

CDR3 nucleotide sequence: TGTGCCAGCAGCCAAGATAGAGGGGACTACTTCTACAATGAGCAGTTCTTC. Amino acid sequence: CASSQDRGDYFYNEQFF. This sequence joins TRBV4-2 and TRBJ2-1; TRBD2 matches at 7 bases. Germline V gene lookup returns CDR1 LGHNA and CDR2 YNFKEQ. After removal of 0 bases from V and 3 bases from J, the junction contained 8 bases not matched to a gene. This CDR3 is 17 amino acids long.

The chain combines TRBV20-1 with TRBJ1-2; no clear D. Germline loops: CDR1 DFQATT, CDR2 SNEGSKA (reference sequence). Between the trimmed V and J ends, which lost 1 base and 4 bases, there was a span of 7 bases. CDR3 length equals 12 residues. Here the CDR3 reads CSARASGYGYTF. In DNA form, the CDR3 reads TGCAGTGCTAGAGCGAGTGGCTATGGCTACACCTTC.

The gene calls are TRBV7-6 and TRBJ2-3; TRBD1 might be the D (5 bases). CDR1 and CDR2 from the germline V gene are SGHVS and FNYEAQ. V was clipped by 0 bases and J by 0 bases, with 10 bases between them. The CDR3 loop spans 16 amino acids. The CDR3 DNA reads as TGTGCCAGCAGCTTAGCGACAGTTTCTAGCACAGATACGCAGTATTTT. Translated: CASSLATVSSTDTQYF.

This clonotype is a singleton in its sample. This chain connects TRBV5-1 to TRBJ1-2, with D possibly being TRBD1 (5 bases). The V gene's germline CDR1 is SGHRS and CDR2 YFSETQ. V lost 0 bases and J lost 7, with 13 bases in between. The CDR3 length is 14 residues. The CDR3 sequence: CASSLAVAGRGYTF. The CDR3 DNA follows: TGCGCCAGCAGCTTGGCGGTGGCGGGACGTGGCTACACCTTC.

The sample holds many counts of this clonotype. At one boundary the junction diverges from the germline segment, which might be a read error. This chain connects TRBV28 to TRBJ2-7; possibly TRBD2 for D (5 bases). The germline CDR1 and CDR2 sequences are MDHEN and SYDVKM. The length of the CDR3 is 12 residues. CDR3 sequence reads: CASSPGLYEQYF. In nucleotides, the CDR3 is TGCGCCAGCAGCCCCGGACTGTACGAGCAGTACTTC.